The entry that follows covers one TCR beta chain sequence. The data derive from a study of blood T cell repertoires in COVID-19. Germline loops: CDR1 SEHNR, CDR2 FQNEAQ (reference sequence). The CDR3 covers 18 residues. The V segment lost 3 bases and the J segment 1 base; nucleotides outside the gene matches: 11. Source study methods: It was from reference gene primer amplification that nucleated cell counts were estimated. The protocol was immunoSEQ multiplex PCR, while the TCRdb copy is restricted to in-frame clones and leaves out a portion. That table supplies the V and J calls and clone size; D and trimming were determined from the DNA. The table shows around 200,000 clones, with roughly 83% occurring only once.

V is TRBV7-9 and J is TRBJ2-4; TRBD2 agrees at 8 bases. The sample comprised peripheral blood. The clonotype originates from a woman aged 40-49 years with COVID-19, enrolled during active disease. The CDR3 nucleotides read TGTGCCAGCAGCTTCGGTTCACCGGGAGGGCCGGCCAAAAACATTCAGTACTTC. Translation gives CASSFGSPGGPAKNIQYF. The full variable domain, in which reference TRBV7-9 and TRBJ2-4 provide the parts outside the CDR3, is DTGVSQNPRHKITKRGQNVTFRCDPISEHNRLYWYRQTLGQGPEFLTYFQNEAQLEKSRLLSDRFSAERPKGSFSTLEIQRTEQGDSAMYLCASSFGSPGGPAKNIQYFGAGTRLSVL.